Each of the 27 T cell receptor beta chains below was sequenced from the same sample in a study of blood T cell repertoires in COVID-19. TCRdb's table, derived via immunoSEQ multiplex PCR, lists solely in-frame clones and lacks some. The sample lists 120,000 to 150,000 clones; roughly 90% were seen once. Sequencing was done on a sample of peripheral blood. The receptors here all came from a man between 50 and 59 years old with active or convalescent COVID-19.

This clone is a singleton in its sample. The chain links TRBV28 to TRBJ1-1; D is unclear. The CDR3 is 10 amino acids. Germline V gene data show CDR1 as MDHEN and CDR2 as SYDVKM. V was clipped by 6 bases and J by 5 bases, with 4 bases between them. The CDR3 DNA follows: TGTGCCAGCAGATCAACTGAAGCTTTCTTT. It specifies CASRSTEAFF.

The rearrangement links TRBV6-5 to TRBJ2-1; 14 bases are a match to TRBD2. The CDR3 is 15 amino acids. The J segment lost 9 bases and the V segment lost 6 bases, leaving 7 bases of the junction unmatched. Germline loops: CDR1 MNHEY, CDR2 SVGAGI. The CDR3 DNA sequence: TGTGCCAGCAGCGCCGGGACTAGCGGGAGTGGTGAGCAGTTCTTC. Residues: CASSAGTSGSGEQFF.

J is TRBJ1-3 and V is TRBV27, with D maybe TRBD1 (5 bases). V shed 8 bases and J shed 0 bases, with 14 bases lying between them. The CDR3 sequence is 15 residues long. Germline CDR1 and CDR2: MNHEY and SMNVEV (reference sequence). DNA of the CDR3: TGTGCCAGCCGGGACTTTCCGAGCTCTGGAAACACCATATATTTT. This translates into CASRDFPSSGNTIYF.

The chain is built from TRBV3-1 (or the pseudogene TRBV3-2) and TRBJ2-2, with 7 bases matching TRBD2. The germline CDR1 and CDR2 sequences are LGHDT and YNNKEL (reference sequence). V shed 1 base and J 0 bases; nucleotides not matched to a gene: 2. The CDR3 sequence is 16 residues long. This CDR3 is CASSQGAGSNTGELFF. The CDR3 DNA follows: TGTGCCAGCAGCCAAGGAGCGGGATCGAACACCGGGGAGCTGTTTTTT.

This sequence joins TRBV13 and TRBJ1-2, with 10 bases that match TRBD1. The CDR3 is 14 residues long. With 5 bases clipped from V and 3 bases from J, the junction kept 3 bases outside the gene matches. Looked up from germline, CDR1 is PRHDT and CDR2 is FYEKMQ (reference sequence). The CDR3 sequence is CASSRDRGHYGYTF. CDR3 coding DNA: TGTGCCAGCAGCCGAGACAGGGGGCACTATGGCTACACCTTC.

This chain joins TRBV11-2 and TRBJ2-2; 14 nucleotides line up with TRBD2. V was clipped by 6 bases and J by 4 bases; unmatched bases: 7. The CDR3 is 17 amino acids. Germline CDR1 and CDR2: SGHAT and FQNNGV. CDR3 residues: CASRFPGTSGSTGELFF. The DNA of the CDR3 is TGTGCCAGCAGATTCCCCGGGACTAGCGGGAGCACCGGGGAGCTGTTTTTT.

This chain uses TRBV5-4 with TRBJ2-7, with TRBD2 matching 8 bases. After removal of 0 bases from V and 4 bases from J, the junction contained 3 bases not matched to a gene. Germline V gives CDR1 SGHNT, CDR2 YYREEE (reference sequence). The CDR3 runs 14 residues. The CDR3 sequence: CASSLGGGKYEQYF. CDR3 nucleotides: TGTGCCAGCAGCTTGGGCGGGGGGAAATACGAGCAGTACTTC.

The chain uses TRBV4-1 and TRBJ1-4, with TRBD1 identical over 7 bases. V shed 0 bases and J 3 bases; nucleotides not matched to a gene: 4. The germline CDR1 and CDR2 sequences are MGHRA and YSYEKL. This CDR3 is 16 amino acids long. The CDR3 bases are TGCGCCAGCAGCCAAGAGGACAGGCACGCTAATGAAAAACTGTTTTTT. Its translation is CASSQEDRHANEKLFF.

In this sample, this clone turned up once. V is TRBV6-5 and J is TRBJ2-2; possibly TRBD1 for D (6 bases). The length of the CDR3 is 13 residues. Trimming took off 6 bases at V and 6 bases at J, with 11 bases between the two ends. CDR1 is MNHEY, CDR2 SVGAGI, per germline. The CDR3 loop is CASRQGLAGELFF. CDR3 nucleotide sequence: TGTGCCAGCAGACAGGGTTTGGCCGGGGAGCTGTTTTTT.

The chain couples TRBV25-1 to TRBJ1-2; D is possibly TRBD1 (6 bases). The germline V gene has CDR1 MGHDK and CDR2 SYGVNS. The CDR3 runs 14 residues. The V gene lost 5 bases and the J gene lost 6 bases, with 16 bases spanning the gap. This CDR3 reads CASSSQGVLDGYTF. The CDR3 DNA sequence: TGTGCCAGCAGTTCACAGGGTGTTCTCGATGGCTACACCTTC.

Turning to this clone: This same CDR3 is encoded by further DNA sequences in the sample. The chain recombines TRBV7-2 with TRBJ2-5, with D tentatively TRBD1 (5 bases). Trimming stripped 3 bases from V and 2 bases from J, with 7 bases between. CDR3 size: 13 residues. CDR1 is SGHTA and CDR2 is FQGNSA in the germline V gene. CDR3 sequence (DNA): TGTGCCAGCAGCTTGACAGCTCAAGAGACCCAGTACTTC. Amino acids: CASSLTAQETQYF. Drawing the rest from reference TRBV7-2 and TRBJ2-5, the complete variable domain is GAGVSQSPSNKVTEKGKDVELRCDPISGHTALYWYRQSLGQGLEFLIYFQGNSAPDKSGLPSDRFSAERTGGSVSTLTIQRTQQEDSAVYLCASSLTAQETQYFGPGTRLLVL.

This chain links TRBV7-9 with TRBJ2-7; 7 positions agree with TRBD1. This CDR3 region has 11 residues. Germline CDR1 and CDR2: SEHNR and FQNEAQ (reference sequence). Unmatched junction bases numbered 5, after V lost 3 bases and J lost 12 bases. The CDR3 spells CASSFTGEGYF. The CDR3 DNA is TGTGCCAGCAGCTTTACAGGGGAAGGGTACTTC.

A single count supports this clone. The chain carries TRBV27 and TRBJ1-1; TRBD1 matches at 7 bases. The V gene's germline CDR1 is MNHEY and CDR2 SMNVEV (reference sequence). The CDR3 loop spans 15 amino acids. Trimming cost V 5 bases and J 1 base; bases outside gene matches: 7. The chain's CDR3 is CASSIRQGRNTEAFF. CDR3 nucleotide sequence: TGTGCCAGCAGTATCCGACAGGGCAGGAACACTGAAGCTTTCTTT.

The chain has TRBV7-9 and TRBJ2-4, with TRBD2 matching over 10 bases. This CDR3 contains 15 residues. V was pared by 3 bases and J by 1 base, with 0 bases of the junction left unmatched. Germline loops: CDR1 SEHNR, CDR2 FQNEAQ (reference sequence). CDR3 residues: CASSLGLAAKNIQYF. CDR3 DNA: TGTGCCAGCAGCTTGGGACTAGCGGCCAAAAACATTCAGTACTTC.

The chain employs TRBV13 and TRBJ1-5, with D possibly matching TRBD1 (5 bases). This CDR3 is built from 15 residues. V dropped 5 bases and J dropped 4 bases, with 15 bases sitting between them. Looked up from germline, CDR1 is PRHDT and CDR2 is FYEKMQ (reference sequence). In DNA, the CDR3 is TGTGCCAGCAGCCTCGGTGACAGTCAAAATCAGCCCCAGCATTTT. Amino acid sequence: CASSLGDSQNQPQHF.

This clone appeared a single time. The chain joins TRBV19 to TRBJ1-2; D is unclear. V lost 4 bases, J lost 7 bases, and 13 bases lay in between. Germline V gene lookup returns CDR1 LNHDA and CDR2 SQIVND (reference sequence). The length of the CDR3 is 13 residues. The CDR3 spells CASSKVPGGGYTF. DNA for the CDR3: TGTGCCAGTAGTAAGGTCCCGGGAGGTGGCTACACCTTC.

The chain employs TRBV27 and TRBJ1-6, with 7 bases that match TRBD1. The CDR3 is 15 residues long. Germline CDR1 and CDR2: MNHEY and SMNVEV (reference sequence). The V gene end was trimmed by 5 bases and the J gene end by 5 bases; junction bases not matched to a gene: 6. The CDR3 DNA follows: TGTGCCAGCAGTAACAGGGGTCGCCATAATTCACCCCTCCACTTT. It encodes CASSNRGRHNSPLHF.

This chain uses TRBV5-4 with TRBJ1-1, with a weak D call TRBD1 (6 bases). The CDR3 runs 14 residues. V was cut by 1 base and J by 7 bases, with 14 bases left in between. Germline V gene sequence: CDR1 SGHNT, CDR2 YYREEE (reference sequence). CDR3 nucleotide sequence: TGTGCCAGCAGCTTGAATTCGGGGGGCGGTGAAGCTTTCTTT. Encoded protein: CASSLNSGGGEAFF.

This chain joins TRBV27 and TRBJ2-1; D possibly corresponds to TRBD2 (6 bases). Trimming shortened V by 6 bases and J by 3 bases, and 15 bases separated the two germline ends. Germline V gene sequence: CDR1 MNHEY, CDR2 SMNVEV (reference sequence). This CDR3 spans 15 amino acids. Here the CDR3 reads CASSLLALNYNEQFF. The CDR3 DNA sequence: TGTGCCAGCAGCCTGCTAGCGCTTAACTACAATGAGCAGTTCTTC.

The rearrangement uses TRBV2 and TRBJ1-2; no clear D gene. Germline CDR1 is SNHLY and CDR2 is FYNNEI. The V end was cut by 6 bases, the J end by 8 bases, with 13 bases between. CDR3 length: 12 residues. The CDR3 spells CASRAGSQGYTF. The CDR3 DNA reads TGTGCCAGCAGGGCGGGGAGTCAAGGCTACACCTTC. Drawing the rest from reference TRBV2 and TRBJ1-2, the complete variable domain is EPEVTQTPSHQVTQMGQEVILRCVPISNHLYFYWYRQILGQKVEFLVSFYNNEISEKSEIFDDQFSVERPDGSNFTLKIRSTKLEDSAMYFCASRAGSQGYTFGSGTRLTVV.

The chain carries TRBV7-2 and TRBJ2-2, with 7 bases that match TRBD1. Losses at the gene ends were 4 bases for V and 1 base for J; bases not matched to a gene: 6. This CDR3 spans 16 amino acids. The germline V gene has CDR1 SGHTA and CDR2 FQGNSA. The CDR3, as DNA: TGTGCCAGCAGCTCCCGACAGGGCCAGAACACCGGGGAGCTGTTTTTT. Encoded protein: CASSSRQGQNTGELFF.

Only one count was recorded for this clone. J is TRBJ1-2 and V is TRBV19, with 8 bases matching TRBD1. V shed 5 bases and J 3 bases; nucleotides not matched to a gene: 8. This CDR3 contains 15 residues. Germline V lookup: CDR1 LNHDA, CDR2 SQIVND (reference sequence). The CDR3 is CASSPGTGGDYGYTF. CDR3 nucleotides: TGTGCCAGTAGTCCAGGGACAGGAGGCGACTATGGCTACACCTTC. The full variable domain, with the rest looked up from reference TRBV19 and TRBJ1-2, is DGGITQSPKYLFRKEGQNVTLSCEQNLNHDAMYWYRQDPGQGLRLIYYSQIVNDFQKGDIAEGYSVSREKKESFPLTVTSAQKNPTAFYLCASSPGTGGDYGYTFGSGTRLTVV.

Comments on this clone: At one end, the junction sequence differs from germline, possibly due to a read error. The chain combines TRBV10-3 with TRBJ2-1; 9 bases line up with TRBD2. Germline V lookup: CDR1 ENHRY, CDR2 SYGVKD. CDR3 length: 15 amino acids. DNA of the CDR3: TGTGCCATCAGTGAGTCAGAGTTAGCGGGAGCCCCTTTCCTCTTC. It is translated as CAISESELAGAPFLF.

This clone was found once. The V call is TRBV19, the J call TRBJ1-5; TRBD1 aligns across 7 bases. The CDR3 is 15 amino acids. Germline CDR1 LNHDA, CDR2 SQIVND (reference sequence). With 4 bases clipped from V and 0 bases from J, the junction kept 3 bases outside the gene matches. This chain's CDR3 is CASSKGASSNQPQHF. The CDR3, as DNA: TGTGCCAGTAGTAAGGGGGCCTCTAGCAATCAGCCCCAGCATTTT.

The chain is built from TRBV5-4 and TRBJ2-4, with D tentatively TRBD1 (5 bases). Germline lookup yields CDR1 SGHNT and CDR2 YYREEE (reference sequence). With 4 bases removed from V and 3 bases from J, the gap between germline ends came to 14 bases. CDR3 length: 15 amino acids. This CDR3 is CASSTSQGSKNIQYF. CDR3 DNA: TGTGCCAGCAGCACCTCGCAGGGAAGCAAAAACATTCAGTACTTC.

This clone was picked up one time. The chain recombines TRBV28 with TRBJ1-2, with 10 bases matching TRBD1. The CDR3 runs to 15 residues. V lost 3 bases and J lost 2; bases outside the gene matches: 3. Germline CDR1 MDHEN, CDR2 SYDVKM. The CDR3 DNA is TGTGCCAGCAGTTTGGGACAGGGGCCGAACTATGGCTACACCTTC. This gives the protein CASSLGQGPNYGYTF.

The chain carries TRBV5-1 and TRBJ1-2, with 7 positions matching TRBD1. Germline V gene data show CDR1 as SGHRS and CDR2 as YFSETQ. The V and J ends lost 4 bases and 4 bases, in that order; junction bases with no gene match: 10. This CDR3 contains 15 residues. CDR3 loop: CASSTGDRVGYGYTF. In DNA, the CDR3 is TGCGCCAGCAGCACAGGCGACAGGGTTGGCTATGGCTACACCTTC.